This is a list of T cell receptor beta chains from one sample in a study of vaccination effects on CD4 cells after COVID-19. Produced via immunoSEQ multiplex PCR; TCRdb's table is partial and in-frame only. The sample contains 77,000 or so clones, under 80% of which appear only once. Their recognized antigens are unknown. The sample here was CD4+ T cells from PBMCs cultured with SARS-CoV-2 spike peptides, taken before COVID-19 vaccination. These TCRs come from a human donor who received a COVID-19 vaccine. The CDR3 runs from the conserved cysteine through the conserved F or W. The order of the fields is D gene, V gene, clone size, J gene, CDR3 protein, CDR3 DNA. A D gene is named only where the DNA matches it firmly. Some rows have no size entry. The others give once, few or many, or a class for an expanded clone.

d_gene: .
v_gene: TRBV19
abundance: .
j_gene: TRBJ1-5
CDR3aa: CASSITGTSNQPQHF
CDR3nt: TGTGCCAGTAGTATTACGGGGACGAGCAATCAGCCCCAGCATTTT

d_gene: .
v_gene: TRBV19
abundance: .
j_gene: TRBJ1-1
CDR3aa: CASSTPRLTDSLNTEAFF
CDR3nt: TGTGCCAGTAGTACCCCCCGTCTCACCGACAGCTTGAACACTGAAGCTTTCTTT

d_gene: .
v_gene: TRBV7-3
abundance: .
j_gene: TRBJ2-3
CDR3aa: CASSLSSRFTDTQYF
CDR3nt: TGTGCCAGCAGCTTAAGCAGCAGGTTCACAGATACGCAGTATTTT

d_gene: .
v_gene: TRBV3-1/TRBV3-2
abundance: .
j_gene: TRBJ2-1
CDR3aa: CASSQLFFVIRSYNEQFF
CDR3nt: TGTGCCAGCAGCCAATTGTTCTTCGTTATTCGCTCCTACAATGAGCAGTTCTTC

d_gene: .
v_gene: TRBV9
abundance: .
j_gene: TRBJ2-4
CDR3aa: CASSVGGRAKNIQYF
CDR3nt: TGTGCCAGCAGCGTAGGGGGAAGAGCCAAAAACATTCAGTACTTC

d_gene: TRBD1
v_gene: TRBV19
abundance: .
j_gene: TRBJ1-5
CDR3aa: CASSPTGAYNQPQHF
CDR3nt: TGTGCCAGTAGCCCGACAGGGGCCTACAATCAGCCCCAGCATTTT

d_gene: TRBD2
v_gene: TRBV2
abundance: .
j_gene: TRBJ2-1
CDR3aa: CASRKRGLPGGQFF
CDR3nt: TGTGCCAGTCGGAAGCGGGGGTTACCGGGGGGGCAGTTCTTC

d_gene: .
v_gene: TRBV4-1
abundance: few
j_gene: TRBJ1-6
CDR3aa: CASTLGGRINSPLHF
CDR3nt: TGCGCCAGCACACTTGGCGGTCGCATTAATTCACCCCTCCACTTT

d_gene: .
v_gene: TRBV6-1
abundance: .
j_gene: TRBJ1-5
CDR3aa: CASSEGLLNQPQHF
CDR3nt: TGTGCCAGCAGTGAAGGACTGCTTAATCAGCCCCAGCATTTT

d_gene: .
v_gene: TRBV11-2
abundance: .
j_gene: TRBJ2-3
CDR3aa: CASSPWKDTQYF
CDR3nt: TGTGCCAGCAGCCCCTGGAAGGATACGCAGTATTTT

d_gene: .
v_gene: TRBV28
abundance: .
j_gene: TRBJ2-3
CDR3aa: CASSLEGNTQYF
CDR3nt: TGTGCCAGCAGTTTAGAGGGGAATACGCAGTATTTT

d_gene: .
v_gene: TRBV5-1
abundance: .
j_gene: TRBJ2-1
CDR3aa: CASTRGQSSYNEQFF
CDR3nt: TGCGCCAGCACCCGGGGGCAGAGCTCCTACAATGAGCAGTTCTTC

d_gene: .
v_gene: TRBV24-1
abundance: .
j_gene: TRBJ2-3
CDR3aa: CATSGVDTQYF
CDR3nt: TGTGCCACCAGTGGGGTAGATACGCAGTATTTT

d_gene: .
v_gene: TRBV7-9
abundance: .
j_gene: TRBJ2-3
CDR3aa: CASSPTGTQGTDTQYF
CDR3nt: TGTGCCAGCAGCCCTACCGGGACGCAGGGCACAGATACGCAGTATTTT

d_gene: .
v_gene: TRBV12-3/TRBV12-4
abundance: .
j_gene: TRBJ1-2
CDR3aa: CASSDQGRGGHTF
CDR3nt: TGTGCCAGCAGTGACCAGGGGCGTGGTGGCCACACCTTC

d_gene: .
v_gene: TRBV18
abundance: .
j_gene: TRBJ1-6
CDR3aa: CASSPRGTRNSPLHF
CDR3nt: TGTGCCAGCTCACCACGAGGGACAAGAAATTCACCCCTCCACTTT

d_gene: .
v_gene: TRBV4-1
abundance: .
j_gene: TRBJ2-2
CDR3aa: CASSQVLRGRTGELFF
CDR3nt: TGCGCCAGCAGCCAAGTACTTAGGGGTCGGACCGGGGAGCTGTTTTTT

d_gene: .
v_gene: TRBV6-2/TRBV6-3
abundance: .
j_gene: TRBJ1-6
CDR3aa: CASSFQGTYNSPLHF
CDR3nt: TGTGCCAGCAGTTTTCAGGGCACCTATAATTCACCCCTCCACTTT

d_gene: .
v_gene: TRBV28
abundance: .
j_gene: TRBJ2-5
CDR3aa: CASSLTGGGQETQYF
CDR3nt: TGTGCCAGCAGTTTGACCGGAGGAGGCCAAGAGACCCAGTACTTC

d_gene: .
v_gene: TRBV12-5
abundance: .
j_gene: TRBJ2-2
CDR3aa: CASGLISRPGAGELFF
CDR3nt: TGTGCTAGTGGTTTGATATCCCGGCCTGGGGCCGGGGAGCTGTTTTTT

d_gene: .
v_gene: TRBV7-9
abundance: .
j_gene: TRBJ2-2
CDR3aa: CASSLGTYGELFF
CDR3nt: TGTGCCAGCAGCTTAGGGACATACGGGGAGCTGTTTTTT

d_gene: .
v_gene: TRBV2
abundance: few
j_gene: TRBJ2-2
CDR3aa: CASSGAGELFF
CDR3nt: TGTGCCAGCAGTGGGGCCGGGGAGCTGTTTTTT

d_gene: .
v_gene: TRBV5-8
abundance: .
j_gene: TRBJ2-3
CDR3aa: CASPSISGHSTDTQYF
CDR3nt: TGTGCCAGCCCTAGTATATCGGGACATAGCACAGATACGCAGTATTTT